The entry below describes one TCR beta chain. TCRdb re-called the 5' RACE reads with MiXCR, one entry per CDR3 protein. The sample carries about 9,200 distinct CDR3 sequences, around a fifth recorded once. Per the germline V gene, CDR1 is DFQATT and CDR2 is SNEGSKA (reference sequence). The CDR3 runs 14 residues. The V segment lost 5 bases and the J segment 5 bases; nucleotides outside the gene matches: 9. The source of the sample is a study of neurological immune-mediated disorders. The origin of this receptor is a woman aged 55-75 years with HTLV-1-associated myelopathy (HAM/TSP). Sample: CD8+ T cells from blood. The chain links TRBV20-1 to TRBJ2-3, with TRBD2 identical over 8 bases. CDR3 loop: CSAGLGGARDTQYF. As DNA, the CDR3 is TGCAGTGCTGGCCTCGGGGGGGCGAGAGATACGCAGTATTTT.